The subject of this entry is one T cell receptor (beta chain). Libraries were prepared by immunoSEQ multiplex PCR; TCRdb keeps only in-frame clonotypes and omits some of them. The table shows approximately 62,000 clones, with 88% occurring only once. The CDR3 is 14 residues long. Trimming took off 8 bases at V and 10 bases at J, with 23 bases between the two ends. Germline V lookup: CDR1 MNHEY, CDR2 SVGAGI. The data originate from a study of OX40 agonist ivuxolimab in advanced cancers. The gene calls are TRBV6-5 and TRBJ1-1; D possibly corresponds to TRBD1 (5 bases). The origin of this receptor is an adult with an advanced solid tumor such as melanoma, head and neck, liver or kidney cancer. The sequences come from CD4+ or CD8+ T cells sorted from blood, collected in a trial of the OX40 agonist ivuxolimab. Here the CDR3 reads CASGSPGSPEVAFF. The CDR3 DNA sequence: TGTGCCAGCGGATCCCCAGGGTCCCCTGAAGTAGCTTTCTTT.